The 17 T cell receptor beta chains below all came from one sample that was sequenced in a study of early T cells in non-severe SARS-CoV-2 infection. TCRdb recomputed calls from the 5' RACE reads with MiXCR, one row per CDR3 protein. Altogether approximately 23,000 distinct CDR3 sequences are present, about 4% being singletons, with the ten largest covering 10%. Sequenced material: whole blood. The receptor set was obtained from an adult who was a healthcare worker with PCR-confirmed SARS-CoV-2 infection or an uninfected control (not recorded which).

By sample share, this clonotype is medium-sized (0.01 to 0.1%). V and J are TRBV4-1 and TRBJ1-1, with D perhaps TRBD1 (5 bases). Trimming removed 1 base from V and 3 bases from J, with 15 bases in between. Germline V gives CDR1 MGHRA, CDR2 YSYEKL. The CDR3 contains 16 residues. This chain's CDR3 is CASSQVREDPYTEAFF. CDR3 nucleotides: TGCGCCAGCAGCCAAGTCAGGGAGGACCCGTACACTGAAGCTTTCTTT.

This clonotype was counted at least ten times. This chain uses TRBV10-3 with TRBJ2-4; 11 bases are a match to TRBD2. The CDR3 is made up of 17 amino acids. Trimming at V came to 3 bases and at J to 0 bases, leaving 4 bases not matched to a gene. Germline V gene sequence: CDR1 ENHRY, CDR2 SYGVKD. DNA of the CDR3: TGTGCCATCAGTGACCCGGGACTAGCGGCAGCCAAAAACATTCAGTACTTC. Its translation is CAISDPGLAAAKNIQYF.

This clonotype was counted at least ten times. This chain links TRBV28 with TRBJ2-5; TRBD1 might be the D (5 bases). Germline lookup yields CDR1 MDHEN and CDR2 SYDVKM. This CDR3 comprises 15 residues. The ends were cut back, 1 base at V and 6 bases at J, with 15 bases in the middle. The CDR3 nucleotides are TGTGCCAGCAGTTTATTTGAAGCAGGGTTGAAGACCCAGTACTTC. This encodes CASSLFEAGLKTQYF.

The table lists this clonotype with a few counts. V gene TRBV5-6 combines with J gene TRBJ1-4, with D possibly being TRBD1 (6 bases). CDR3 size: 14 residues. The ends were cut back, 2 bases at V and 8 bases at J, with 13 bases in the middle. Germline values: CDR1 SGHDT, CDR2 YYEEEE. The CDR3 region is CASSLAGAEEKLFF. The CDR3 DNA reads as TGTGCCAGCAGCTTAGCGGGGGCAGAGGAAAAACTGTTTTTT.

In its sample, this clonotype was seen many times. CDR3 in amino acids: CASSFPGKKSEQYF. CDR3 sequence (DNA): TGTGCCAGCAGTTTCCCGGGAAAGAAATCCGAGCAGTACTTC. This rearrangement joins TRBV27 to TRBJ2-7; tentatively, D is TRBD2 (5 bases). V was cut by 3 bases and J by 6 bases, with 15 bases left in between. Germline assignment: CDR1 MNHEY and CDR2 SMNVEV (reference sequence). The CDR3 is 14 amino acids.

This chain joins TRBV6-4 and TRBJ1-4, with D perhaps TRBD1 (5 bases). Germline CDR1 reads MRHNA; CDR2 reads SNTAGT. The CDR3 is 14 amino acids. The germline V and J ends were trimmed by 5 bases and 10 bases, with 17 bases remaining between them. CDR3 sequence: CASSPEGRAGKLFF. For the CDR3, the DNA is TGTGCCAGCAGTCCCGAAGGCAGGGCCGGAAAACTGTTTTTT.

This clonotype was counted ten times or more. The chain employs TRBV19 and TRBJ2-6; the D gene could be TRBD1 or TRBD2 (5 bases each). Trimming pared 7 bases from V and 0 bases from J, leaving 13 bases between. This CDR3 is built from 16 residues. Germline CDR1 reads LNHDA; CDR2 reads SQIVND (reference sequence). The CDR3 DNA reads TGTGCCAGTAACGTGATTGGGGGCTCTGGGGCCAACGTCCTGACTTTC. It codes for CASNVIGGSGANVLTF.

This clonotype was seen at least ten times. This chain connects TRBV30 to TRBJ1-4; possible D gene TRBD1, 6 bases. The CDR3 totals 13 residues. Trimming stripped 6 bases from V and 3 bases from J, with 11 bases between. Germline V gene data show CDR1 as GTSNPN and CDR2 as SVGIG (reference sequence). The CDR3 nucleotides read TGTGCCTGCCTTGGACAGCCTAATGAAAAACTGTTTTTT. Translation: CACLGQPNEKLFF. The entire variable domain, with the rest obtained from reference TRBV30 and TRBJ1-4, is as follows: SQTIHQWPATLVQPVGSPLSLECTVEGTSNPNLYWYRQAAGRGLQLLFYSVGIGQISSEVPQNLSASRPQDRQFILSSKKLLLSDSGFYLCACLGQPNEKLFFGSGTQLSVL.

This clonotype was counted many times. A read error may be the cause here, since a much bigger clone is one base away. This chain connects TRBV21-1 to TRBJ2-7. TRBV21-1 counts as a pseudogene. This CDR3 has 10 amino acids. The CDR3 loop is CASSHYEQYF. The CDR3 DNA reads as TGTGCCAGCAGCCACTACGAGCAGTACTTC.

In this sample, this clonotype turned up many times. V gene TRBV20-1 combines with J gene TRBJ2-4; 12 nucleotides match TRBD2. Germline V lookup: CDR1 DFQATT, CDR2 SNEGSKA (reference sequence). Unmatched junction bases numbered 4, after V lost 3 bases and J lost 7 bases. This CDR3 contains 14 residues. DNA of the CDR3: TGCAGTGCTAGCCCTAGCGGGAGGGCCAACATTCAGTACTTC. Translation: CSASPSGRANIQYF.

This clonotype was recorded at least ten times. The CDR3 DNA sequence: TGCGCCAGCAAAGTCTCGGGGCAATTCGGCGGGGAGCTGTTTTTT. Its translation: CASKVSGQFGGELFF. V and J are TRBV5-1 and TRBJ2-2; D is possibly TRBD1 or TRBD2 (5 bases each). Germline V gene lookup returns CDR1 SGHRS and CDR2 YFSETQ. V was clipped by 6 bases and J by 7 bases, with 19 bases between them. This CDR3 is built from 15 residues. The whole variable domain, filled in from reference TRBV5-1 and TRBJ2-2, reads KAGVTQTPRYLIKTRGQQVTLSCSPISGHRSVSWYQQTPGQGLQFLFEYFSETQRNKGNFPGRFSGRQFSNSRSEMNVSTLELGDSALYLCASKVSGQFGGELFFGEGSRLTVL.

This clonotype occurred many times. The chain is built from TRBV6-1 and TRBJ2-2; D may be TRBD2 (6 bases). The germline gives CDR1 MNHNS, CDR2 SASEGT. V dropped 8 bases and J dropped 1 base, with 11 bases sitting between them. The CDR3 totals 14 residues. DNA for the CDR3: TGTGCCAGCGGAAGCGGGTTGAACACCGGGGAGCTGTTTTTT. Amino acids: CASGSGLNTGELFF.

This clonotype occurred many times. V and J are TRBV29-1 and TRBJ2-1; 11 bases agree with TRBD2. V dropped 4 bases and J dropped 0; count of bases not matched to a gene: 8. This CDR3 has 17 residues. Germline CDR1 SQVTM, CDR2 ANQGSEA. Here the CDR3 reads CSVAGLAGVSSYNEQFF. The CDR3 DNA reads as TGCAGCGTTGCAGGACTAGCGGGCGTAAGCTCCTACAATGAGCAGTTCTTC.

The sample holds a few counts of this clonotype. V gene TRBV5-4 combines with J gene TRBJ2-5, with TRBD2 identical over 8 bases. V shed 0 bases and J 2 bases; nucleotides not matched to a gene: 3. This CDR3 spans 15 amino acids. CDR1 and CDR2 (germline): SGHNT, YYREEE (reference sequence). In nucleotides, the CDR3 is TGTGCCAGCAGCTTGGTCGGGAGGGCACAAGAGACCCAGTACTTC. Translated, it gives CASSLVGRAQETQYF.

This clonotype was counted a few times. The V call is TRBV20-1, the J call TRBJ2-7; D call uncertain. Germline loops: CDR1 DFQATT, CDR2 SNEGSKA (reference sequence). The CDR3 has 14 amino acids. V lost 3 bases, J lost 2 bases, and 14 bases lay in between. The CDR3 protein is CSARLSFTPYEQYF. The CDR3 bases are TGCAGTGCTAGGTTATCCTTCACCCCCTACGAGCAGTACTTC.

A few counts support this clonotype. V usage is TRBV7-9 and J usage is TRBJ1-1; D might be TRBD1 (5 bases). Germline CDR1 reads SEHNR; CDR2 reads FQNEAQ (reference sequence). V was trimmed by 6 bases and J by 3 bases, leaving 17 bases between them. This CDR3 contains 15 residues. CDR3 sequence (DNA): TGTGCCAGCAGTCCGCTTGGGGCAAGGGACACTGAAGCTTTCTTT. Protein sequence: CASSPLGARDTEAFF.

In this sample, this clonotype turned up many times. This sequence joins TRBV14 and TRBJ2-7; 11 nucleotides agree with TRBD2. The CDR3 totals 18 residues. After removal of 4 bases from V and 5 bases from J, the junction contained 16 bases not matched to a gene. Germline values: CDR1 SGHDN, CDR2 FVKESK. CDR3 sequence: CASSPIVATSGILHEQYF. The CDR3, as DNA: TGTGCCAGCAGCCCTATTGTCGCGACTAGCGGGATTCTCCACGAGCAGTACTTC.